Included here is one T cell receptor (beta chain) sequence, with context. The sample is drawn from a study of blood T cell repertoires in COVID-19. Assay: immunoSEQ multiplex PCR; the TCRdb copy retains only in-frame clones and omits some. The table records roughly 55,000 clones, around 80% of them present only once. The V end was cut by 1 base, the J end by 8 bases, with 17 bases between. The CDR3 loop spans 15 amino acids. Looked up from germline, CDR1 is SGHVS and CDR2 is FQNEAQ. This sequence joins TRBV7-8 and TRBJ1-2, with D possibly being TRBD1 (6 bases). This TCR was recovered from a human donor in a cohort sampled during active COVID-19. The sample taken for sequencing was peripheral blood. The CDR3 is CASSLDVRTVTGYTF. The CDR3 nucleotides are TGTGCCAGCAGCTTAGACGTGAGGACAGTAACCGGCTACACCTTC.